This record looks at one T cell receptor beta chain sequence and its context. Its antigen is still unknown. No qualities accompany the bases; no much larger clone lies one base away. The receptor library was made with the immunoSEQ multiplex PCR assay. As for how the authors treated the data: Repertoire diversity was quantified with Shannon entropy, accounting for clonal size distribution. Clonotype distribution inequality was measured with the Gini-Simpson index (Simpson_1-D). Here the immuneACCESS table is served through TCRdb, limited to in-frame sequences with V and J called. Missing clones are a known gap in these copies; in checked studies unresolved V genes cover under half, and the rest lacks a known reason. That table furnishes V, J and clone size, whereas the DNA furnished D and trimming. This sample has fewer than 30,000 clones in its table, and 82% of those were observed once. The ten largest clones capture approximately 2.3% of the sample.

The sample is drawn from a study of stem cell transplantation in POMP-related autoinflammatory disease (dated by TCRdb to about 2021). Turning to the overall study: The study hypothesis was that defective thymoproteasomes impair MHC class I-dependent CD8+ T-cell differentiation and positive selection, which skews the TRB repertoire. Prior to transplant, the patients had CD4+ naive T-cell skewing, low CD8+ T-cell proportions, and decreased T-cell cytokine secretion. High-throughput TRB sequencing assessed how POMP deficiency affects T-cell receptor beta repertoire diversity and CDR3 characteristics. The investigation overall reported the following: PRAID patients trended toward lower TRB diversity and higher clonality across all analyzed T-cell subsets. In PRAID patients, the trend toward increased clonality and lower diversity reached statistical significance only for regulatory T cells. The number of unique TRB V-J gene pairings was restricted in PRAID patients.

What this sample's time point label stands for: before hematopoietic stem cell transplant. PRAID was a condition in which autoinflammation came alongside prominent immunodeficiency. Before TRB sequencing, the T-cell subsets, namely conventional T cells, CD8+ T cells, regulatory T cells, and T follicular helper cells, were sorted. From the cysteine through the phenylalanine, the CDR3 covers 16 amino acids. Only the CDR3 region is kept as DNA, spanning 48 bases read in frame from base 1. The germline V gene provides CDR1 SGDLS and CDR2 YYNGEE. V sheds 4 bases and J sheds 2 bases, leaving 18 bases between their ends.

This clonotype was obtained from a human donor with POMP-related autoinflammation and immune dysregulation (PRAID). Sample: CD4+ T cells from PBMCs, taken before stem cell transplantation. The chain joins TRBV9 to TRBJ1-2; the D gene is possibly TRBD1, with 5 bases matching. The DNA sequence is as follows: TGTGCCAGCAGCCTGGACCTCACAGGATTGAACTATGGCTACACCTTC. Its translation is CASSLDLTGLNYGYTF. Supplemented by the reference TRBV9 and TRBJ1-2 proteins around the CDR3, the complete variable domain is DSGVTQTPKHLITATGQRVTLRCSPRSGDLSVYWYQQSLDQGLQFLIQYYNGEERAKGNILERFSAQQFPDLHSELNLSSLELGDSALYFCASSLDLTGLNYGYTFGSGTRLTVV.